The present TCR beta chain was sequenced within a study of blood T cell repertoires in COVID-19. Study context: Sample material is recorded as cDNA or gDNA derived from T cells, B-cell-depleted T cells, or PBMCs.

Per the original data handling: Quantification of nucleated cells was approximated via reference gene primer amplification. The protocol was immunoSEQ multiplex PCR, while the TCRdb copy is restricted to in-frame clones and leaves out a portion. That table furnishes V, J and clone size, whereas the DNA furnished D and trimming. In the table there are some 45,000 clones, 86% of which are singletons. This CDR3 has 16 residues. The ends were cut back, 6 bases at V and 6 bases at J, with 20 bases in the middle. Germline-derived CDR1 and CDR2 are SGHVS and FQNEAQ. Source material: peripheral blood. The receptor was isolated from a man in his 70s with acute or convalescent COVID-19. The V and J genes are TRBV7-8 and TRBJ1-4; D may be TRBD1 (5 bases). The CDR3 DNA reads as TGTGCCAGCAGTCCAGCCTCAGGGTTTAGGCATGAAAAACTGTTTTTT. Residues: CASSPASGFRHEKLFF.